The 3 T cell receptor beta chains reported below all come from one sample, sequenced in a study of T cell responses to AZD1222 COVID-19 vaccine. Profiled with immunoSEQ multiplex PCR; TCRdb holds only in-frame clones, not every one. The sample includes some 150,000 clones, around 88% of them seen just once. Sequences were derived from peripheral blood, sampled on day 0 of MenACWY control vaccination. These receptors originate from an adult in good health.

The V call is TRBV15, the J call TRBJ2-7, with no clear D. The germline V and J ends were trimmed by 6 bases and 0 bases, with 3 bases remaining between them. This CDR3 comprises 11 residues. From germline, CDR1 is LNHNV and CDR2 YYDKDF (reference sequence). The CDR3 region is CATSSSYEQYF. Written as DNA, the CDR3 is TGTGCCACCAGTAGCTCCTACGAGCAGTACTTC.

This sequence joins TRBV6-5 and TRBJ1-5; 7 bases are shared with TRBD1. The V segment lost 8 bases and the J segment 7 bases; nucleotides outside the gene matches: 5. CDR1 and CDR2 from the germline V gene are MNHEY and SVGAGI. The CDR3 runs to 12 residues. This chain's CDR3 is CASLGDSQPQHF. Written as DNA, the CDR3 is TGTGCCAGCCTCGGGGACAGCCAGCCCCAGCATTTT.

The chain links TRBV6-1 to TRBJ2-1; 10 bases map to TRBD2. Germline V gives CDR1 MNHNS, CDR2 SASEGT. The J segment lost 9 bases and the V segment lost 3 bases, leaving 8 bases of the junction unmatched. CDR3 length: 15 amino acids. The CDR3 protein is CASSEVAGGPGEQFF. The CDR3 DNA sequence: TGTGCCAGCAGTGAGGTAGCGGGGGGTCCTGGTGAGCAGTTCTTC.